This is a list of T cell receptor beta chains from one sample in a study of T cell responses to AZD1222 COVID-19 vaccine. Sequencing used immunoSEQ multiplex PCR; TCRdb keeps in-frame clones, though not all of them. This sample has roughly 95,000 clones, with roughly nine tenths found just once. The sample was peripheral blood, taken 28 days after the second AZD1222 dose. These receptors were collected from an adult who received the AZD1222 COVID-19 vaccine. Each CDR3 is given with its conserved first and last residue. D genes are given only for firm matches. Size is stated for part of the rows, as once, few or many counts, or as a class when the clone is expanded.

>NA|TRBV2|NA|TRBJ2-2
CASRGRTHTGELFF
TGTGCCAGCAGAGGACGGACTCACACCGGGGAGCTGTTTTTT
>NA|TRBV19|NA|TRBJ1-1
CASSMSGMNTEAFF
TGTGCCAGTAGTATGTCAGGTATGAACACTGAAGCTTTCTTT
>few|TRBV18|NA|TRBJ1-6
CASSPQGVGYNSPLHF
TGTGCCAGCTCACCACAGGGAGTCGGCTATAATTCACCCCTCCACTTT
>NA|TRBV7-8|TRBD1|TRBJ2-5
CASSLGDSRETQYF
TGTGCCAGCAGCTTAGGGGACAGTCGAGAGACCCAGTACTTC
>NA|TRBV19|NA|TRBJ2-3
CASSIVSRAHSTDTQYF
TGTGCCAGTAGTATAGTAAGTAGGGCCCATAGCACAGATACGCAGTATTTT
>NA|TRBV10-3|NA|TRBJ1-1
CAISESGGANTEAFF
TGTGCCATCAGTGAGTCGGGGGGGGCGAACACTGAAGCTTTCTTT
>few|TRBV9|TRBD2|TRBJ2-2
CATGPGGGHTGELFF
TGTGCCACGGGGCCTGGCGGGGGGCACACCGGGGAGCTGTTTTTT
>NA|TRBV28|NA|TRBJ1-5
CASTLTVGNQPQHF
TGTGCCAGCACCCTCACAGTGGGCAATCAGCCCCAGCATTTT
>NA|TRBV19|NA|TRBJ1-2
CASRVAGPNYGYTF
TGTGCCAGTAGGGTTGCAGGGCCCAACTATGGCTACACCTTC
>NA|TRBV3-1/TRBV3-2|TRBD2|TRBJ2-7
CASSQTPGLAREQYF
TGTGCCAGCAGCCAAACTCCGGGACTAGCGCGCGAGCAGTACTTC
>NA|TRBV4-1|TRBD1|TRBJ2-7
CASSPLQGESSYEQYF
TGCGCCAGCAGCCCTCTACAGGGGGAAAGCTCCTACGAGCAGTACTTC
>NA|TRBV21-1|NA|TRBJ1-1
CASSKGFPAENTEAFF
TGTGCCAGCAGCAAAGGTTTTCCGGCAGAGAACACTGAAGCTTTCTTT
>NA|TRBV28|NA|TRBJ1-3
CASSPGDTTGNTIYF
TGTGCCAGCAGCCCCGGGGACACCACGGGAAACACCATATATTTT
>NA|TRBV6-5|TRBD1|TRBJ2-2
CASSTGTVITGELFF
TGTGCCAGCAGCACCGGGACAGTAATCACCGGGGAGCTGTTTTTT
>NA|TRBV3-1/TRBV3-2|NA|TRBJ2-4
CASSQEVNIQYF
TGTGCCAGCAGCCAGGAGGTAAACATTCAGTACTTC
>NA|TRBV4-3|NA|TRBJ1-2
CASSQDYDRRYGYTF
TGCGCCAGCAGCCAAGATTACGACAGGAGATATGGCTACACCTTC
>NA|TRBV7-2|NA|TRBJ1-4
CASSLAGNTNEKLFF
TGTGCCAGCAGCTTAGCTGGGAATACTAATGAAAAACTGTTTTTT
>NA|TRBV3-1/TRBV3-2|TRBD1|TRBJ2-5
CASIKTGKATQYF
TGTGCCAGCATCAAGACAGGGAAGGCGACCCAGTACTTC
>once|TRBV12-3/TRBV12-4|NA|TRBJ2-7
CASSVHYEQYF
TGTGCCAGCAGTGTTCACTACGAGCAGTACTTC
>NA|TRBV30|NA|TRBJ1-2
CAWSGLTAPYGYTF
TGTGCCTGGAGTGGTCTGACTGCCCCCTATGGCTACACCTTC
>NA|TRBV7-8|TRBD1|TRBJ1-2
CASSRPGQENYGYTF
TGTGCCAGCAGCCGACCGGGACAGGAGAACTATGGCTACACCTTC
>NA|TRBV7-9|NA|TRBJ1-2
CASSLADGRIFYGYTF
TGTGCCAGCAGCTTAGCAGACGGACGGATATTCTATGGCTACACCTTC
>NA|TRBV11-3|TRBD2|TRBJ2-3
CASSSGGGTDTQYF
TGTGCCAGCAGCTCCGGGGGGGGCACAGATACGCAGTATTTT
>NA|TRBV12-3/TRBV12-4|NA|TRBJ1-4
CASRRGHEKLFF
TGTGCCAGCAGGCGAGGGCATGAAAAACTGTTTTTT
>once|TRBV19|NA|TRBJ1-2
CASSIRRLYGYTF
TGTGCCAGTAGTATAAGAAGACTCTATGGCTACACCTTC
>NA|TRBV3-1/TRBV3-2|NA|TRBJ2-1
CASSNPGGPLRDNEQFF
TGTGCCAGCAGTAATCCGGGGGGCCCCCTTCGGGACAATGAGCAGTTCTTC